Each of the 31 T cell receptor beta chains below was sequenced from the same sample in a study of CD8 T cell repertoires and HIV-1 epitope variants. These receptors lack a known antigen. Data came from immunoSEQ multiplex PCR; TCRdb stores just in-frame clones and leaves some out. The data contain roughly 5,000 clones, roughly three fifths of them singletons. The specimen was cultured CD8+ T cells derived from PBMCs. The receptors were sampled from a male donor with HIV.

The chain links TRBV21-1 to TRBJ1-1. TRBV21-1 is a pseudogene locus. The CDR3 sequence is 19 residues long. The CDR3 loop is CASSKGQGGGLPWGTEAFF. The CDR3 bases are TGTGCCAGCAGCAAAGGGCAGGGAGGCGGTTTGCCCTGGGGCACTGAAGCTTTCTTT.

This clone has just one count. The chain combines TRBV27 with TRBJ2-2; 8 bases are shared with TRBD2. CDR1 and CDR2 (germline): MNHEY, SMNVEV (reference sequence). CDR3 length: 16 amino acids. Unmatched junction bases numbered 6, after V lost 3 bases and J lost 3 bases. In DNA form, the CDR3 reads TGTGCCAGCAGTTTCGGAAGCGGGGGCCACACCGGGGAGCTGTTTTTT. The encoded protein is CASSFGSGGHTGELFF.

This clone has only a few counts. The chain joins TRBV4-3 to TRBJ2-7; D may be TRBD2 (5 bases). The CDR3 has 14 amino acids. Germline V gene lookup returns CDR1 LGHNA and CDR2 YSLEER. The V end lost 0 bases, the J end lost 4 bases, and 10 bases lay between the germline ends. The CDR3, as DNA: TGCGCCAGCAGCCAAGAAGGGAGTGGGTACGAGCAGTACTTC. This translates into CASSQEGSGYEQYF.

The chain couples TRBV4-3 to TRBJ1-1, with D possibly TRBD1 on 6 matching bases. V was trimmed by 0 bases and J by 11 bases, leaving 19 bases between them. The CDR3 sequence is 15 residues long. Germline-derived CDR1 and CDR2 are LGHNA and YSLEER. The CDR3 sequence is CASSQDSQGRLGAFF. CDR3 in DNA: TGCGCCAGCAGCCAAGATTCACAGGGCCGCTTGGGGGCTTTCTTT.

The chain links TRBV7-2 to TRBJ2-3, with 7 positions matching TRBD2. This CDR3 contains 16 residues. The ends lost 1 base at V and 1 base at J; junction bases unmatched: 5. Germline lookup yields CDR1 SGHTA and CDR2 FQGNSA. CDR3: CASSLVGGTGTDTQYF. For the CDR3, the DNA is TGTGCCAGCAGCTTAGTGGGGGGGACGGGCACAGATACGCAGTATTTT.

The rearrangement joins TRBV4-1 to TRBJ2-7; no clear D gene. Trimming took off 0 bases at V and 2 bases at J, with 11 bases between the two ends. Per germline, CDR1 MGHRA and CDR2 YSYEKL. The CDR3 extends over 15 amino acids. CDR3 nucleotides: TGCGCCAGCAGCCAAGATTCGAGTTCCCCCTACGAGCAGTACTTC. Its translation: CASSQDSSSPYEQYF.

The chain employs TRBV5-6 and TRBJ1-2, with D tentatively TRBD1 (6 bases). The CDR3 sequence is 16 residues long. Germline CDR1 SGHDT, CDR2 YYEEEE. V was trimmed by 0 bases and J by 3 bases, leaving 15 bases between them. The CDR3 here is CASSLDGQLVYYGYTF. For the CDR3, the DNA is TGTGCCAGCAGCTTGGACGGACAGCTCGTTTACTATGGCTACACCTTC.

The V call is TRBV6-1, the J call TRBJ1-2; 9 positions agree with TRBD1. The CDR3 is 14 residues long. Germline V CDR1 and CDR2: MNHNS, SASEGT. V was clipped by 7 bases and J by 5 bases; unmatched bases: 8. CDR3: CASTGQGLMYGYTF. For the CDR3, the DNA is TGTGCCAGCACTGGACAGGGGCTGATGTATGGCTACACCTTC.

V gene TRBV28 combines with J gene TRBJ1-2; possible D gene TRBD1, 5 bases. Trimming stripped 1 base from V and 3 bases from J, with 9 bases between. CDR1 MDHEN and CDR2 SYDVKM come from the germline V gene. The CDR3 length is 14 residues. CDR3 residues: CASSLYQGDYGYTF. CDR3 nucleotide sequence: TGTGCCAGCAGTTTATATCAGGGCGACTATGGCTACACCTTC.

The chain employs TRBV28 and TRBJ1-1; tentative D call: TRBD1 (6 bases). The germline V gene encodes CDR1 MDHEN and CDR2 SYDVKM. V was trimmed by 3 bases and J by 14 bases, leaving 16 bases between them. The CDR3 spans 12 residues. CDR3 sequence: CASSFRRTGGFF. The DNA for the CDR3 is TGTGCCAGCAGTTTTCGGAGGACGGGGGGCTTCTTT.

The genes are TRBV5-5 and TRBJ2-7, with TRBD2 as a possible D gene (7 bases). V dropped 6 bases and J dropped 5 bases, with 18 bases sitting between them. From germline, CDR1 is SGHKS and CDR2 YYEKEE (reference sequence). The CDR3 covers 14 residues. CDR3 amino acids: CASTLGGGSDEQYF. The CDR3 DNA reads TGTGCCAGCACCCTGGGGGGCGGGAGCGACGAGCAGTACTTC.

The CDR3 DNA reads TGTGCCTGGAGTGAGGGACAGGGGGTTTCTGAAGCTTTCTTT. It specifies CAWSEGQGVSEAFF. The J gene is TRBJ1-1, the V gene TRBV30; 11 positions agree with TRBD1. This CDR3 is 14 amino acids long. Germline CDR1 GTSNPN, CDR2 SVGIG (reference sequence). J lost 6 bases, V lost 1 base, and 4 bases had no gene match.

The gene calls are TRBV13 and TRBJ2-3; 10 nucleotides match TRBD2. Germline loops: CDR1 PRHDT, CDR2 FYEKMQ (reference sequence). V shed 4 bases, J shed 2 bases, and the junction held 3 bases outside the gene matches. The CDR3 totals 15 residues. The CDR3 here is CASSSSGSPTDTQYF. The CDR3 bases are TGTGCCAGCAGCTCTAGCGGGAGTCCCACAGATACGCAGTATTTT.

The chain links TRBV28 to TRBJ2-7, with 12 bases identical to TRBD2. The V gene end was trimmed by 6 bases and the J gene end by 2 bases; junction bases not matched to a gene: 5. The germline V gene has CDR1 MDHEN and CDR2 SYDVKM. The CDR3 consists of 15 residues. The CDR3 loop is CASRATSGRPYEQYF. CDR3 nucleotide sequence: TGTGCCAGCAGAGCCACTAGCGGGAGGCCCTACGAGCAGTACTTC.

The chain recombines TRBV29-1 with TRBJ2-1; 9 nucleotides agree with TRBD1. The J segment lost 14 bases and the V segment lost 6 bases, leaving 14 bases of the junction unmatched. The CDR3 runs to 13 residues. Germline CDR1 reads SQVTM; CDR2 reads ANQGSEA. The CDR3 here is CSVIGQGLWEKFF. CDR3 in DNA: TGCAGCGTGATAGGACAGGGGCTTTGGGAAAAGTTCTTC.

The CDR3 spells CASSRANGGEKLFF. The CDR3 nucleotides are TGTGCCAGCAGTCGGGCCAACGGGGGTGAAAAACTGTTTTTT. V and J are TRBV28 and TRBJ1-4; possibly TRBD1 for D (5 bases). Germline CDR1 is MDHEN and CDR2 is SYDVKM. The V end was cut by 5 bases, the J end by 7 bases, with 14 bases between. The CDR3 has 14 amino acids.

This rearrangement joins TRBV5-4 to TRBJ1-6; no clear D gene. The germline gives CDR1 SGHNT, CDR2 YYREEE (reference sequence). CDR3 length equals 15 residues. Trimming removed 0 bases at V and 5 bases at J, with 9 bases between. The CDR3 DNA reads TGTGCCAGCAGCTTGGGGGGATACGATAATTCACCCCTCCACTTT. This gives the protein CASSLGGYDNSPLHF.

The chain uses TRBV28 and TRBJ2-7, with TRBD1 as a possible D gene (6 bases). The germline V gene encodes CDR1 MDHEN and CDR2 SYDVKM. The ends were cut back, 5 bases at V and 5 bases at J, with 16 bases in the middle. CDR3 length: 14 residues. The CDR3: CASSPRTVPDEQYF. The CDR3 DNA follows: TGTGCCAGCAGTCCGCGGACAGTTCCCGACGAGCAGTACTTC.

Judged by abundance, this clone is large. V usage is TRBV28 and J usage is TRBJ1-2; D ambiguous. Trimming cost V 5 bases and J 1 base, with 17 bases left between them. The CDR3 runs 16 residues. CDR1 and CDR2 (germline): MDHEN, SYDVKM. The DNA of the CDR3 is TGTGCCAGCAGTCTCATGCCCCTGGACTATAACTATGGCTACACCTTC. This gives the protein CASSLMPLDYNYGYTF.

CDR3: CASSLEWDRYNEQFF. CDR3 DNA: TGTGCCAGCAGCTTAGAGTGGGACAGATACAATGAGCAGTTCTTC. This chain links TRBV11-2 with TRBJ2-1; 7 bases match TRBD1. Germline CDR1 SGHAT, CDR2 FQNNGV. With V trimmed by 0 bases and J by 4 bases, 3 bases remained unmatched. CDR3 size: 15 residues.

The chain employs TRBV7-4 and TRBJ2-7, with D perhaps TRBD2 (6 bases). The V end was cut by 2 bases, the J end by 6 bases, with 8 bases between. Germline assignment: CDR1 SGHVT and CDR2 SQSDAQ. This CDR3 is built from 12 residues. CDR3 nucleotide sequence: TGTGCCAGCAGCTTACGAGCGGGCGAGCAGTACTTC. As protein: CASSLRAGEQYF.

The gene calls are TRBV2 and TRBJ2-5, with D possibly TRBD1 on 5 matching bases. V dropped 6 bases and J dropped 11 bases, with 16 bases sitting between them. Germline V gene lookup returns CDR1 SNHLY and CDR2 FYNNEI. This CDR3 contains 12 residues. The CDR3 here is CASRNPTGEQYF. The CDR3 bases are TGTGCCAGCAGGAACCCCACAGGAGAGCAGTACTTC.

This clone showed up just a few times. The V and J genes are TRBV1 and TRBJ2-7; TRBD2 is taken as the D call from the table, unchecked against the DNA. TRBV1 is recorded as a pseudogene. The CDR3 loop spans 13 amino acids. CDR3 in DNA: TGCACCAGCAGCCATTCTCTGCGGTACGAGCAGTACTTC. Translation gives CTSSHSLRYEQYF.

V usage is TRBV10-1 and J usage is TRBJ1-1, with no clear D. CDR1 and CDR2 (germline): WNHNN, SYGVQD (reference sequence). Trimming took off 3 bases at V and 0 bases at J, with 8 bases between the two ends. The CDR3 loop spans 14 amino acids. CDR3 amino acids: CASSDGSLNTEAFF. DNA for the CDR3: TGCGCCAGCAGTGACGGGTCCTTGAACACTGAAGCTTTCTTT.

This chain links TRBV27 with TRBJ2-7, with D uncertain. The V and J ends lost 6 bases and 1 base respectively, with 16 bases between them. This CDR3 contains 15 residues. CDR1 is MNHEY and CDR2 is SMNVEV in the germline V gene (reference sequence). The DNA of the CDR3 is TGTGCCAGCAGCCCAGAAGGCAGGCTGTCCTACGAGCAGTACTTC. Translated, it gives CASSPEGRLSYEQYF.

V gene TRBV2 combines with J gene TRBJ2-1; TRBD2 agrees at 8 bases. Germline lookup yields CDR1 SNHLY and CDR2 FYNNEI. The V and J ends lost 6 bases and 8 bases, in that order; junction bases with no gene match: 9. The length of the CDR3 is 14 residues. Here the CDR3 reads CASSNSGMNDEQFF. CDR3 DNA sequence: TGTGCCAGCAGCAATAGCGGGATGAACGATGAGCAGTTCTTC.

The chain employs TRBV28 and TRBJ2-7; 7 positions agree with TRBD1. The CDR3 is 16 amino acids. Per the germline V gene, CDR1 is MDHEN and CDR2 is SYDVKM. Trimming cost V 4 bases and J 2 bases; bases outside gene matches: 11. The CDR3 here is CASSSENRGPPYEQYF. The CDR3, as DNA: TGTGCCAGCAGTTCCGAGAACAGGGGACCCCCCTACGAGCAGTACTTC. Full variable domain (rest looked up from reference TRBV28 and TRBJ2-7): DVKVTQSSRYLVKRTGEKVFLECVQDMDHENMFWYRQDPGLGLRLIYFSYDVKMKEKGDIPEGYSVSREKKERFSLILESASTNQTSMYLCASSSENRGPPYEQYFGPGTRLTVT.

V and J are TRBV6-1 and TRBJ2-7; D unclear. The CDR3 has 15 amino acids. Germline V gene lookup returns CDR1 MNHNS and CDR2 SASEGT. V gave up 1 base and J gave up 1 base, with 11 bases separating them. For the CDR3, the DNA is TGTGCCAGCAGTGAAGGATTTGGGCAGTCCTACGAGCAGTACTTC. Protein: CASSEGFGQSYEQYF.

This chain uses TRBV7-8 with TRBJ1-1; tentatively, D is TRBD1 (6 bases). The CDR3 is made up of 15 amino acids. V was clipped by 6 bases and J by 1 base, with 15 bases between them. Germline CDR1 SGHVS, CDR2 FQNEAQ. The CDR3 spells CASSSTLGQNTEAFF. The CDR3 DNA reads as TGTGCCAGCAGTTCGACCTTGGGACAGAACACTGAAGCTTTCTTT.

This sequence joins TRBV6-1 and TRBJ1-5; D uncertain. V lost 0 bases and J lost 4, with 4 bases in between. Per germline, CDR1 MNHNS and CDR2 SASEGT. This CDR3 has 13 amino acids. The CDR3 loop reads CASSEAFNQPQHF. The CDR3, as DNA: TGTGCCAGCAGTGAAGCATTTAATCAGCCCCAGCATTTT.

The chain has TRBV27 and TRBJ2-7; 7 bases match TRBD2. Germline CDR1 and CDR2: MNHEY and SMNVEV (reference sequence). The junction had 8 bases not matched to a gene; V was cut back by 8 bases and J by 4 bases. The CDR3 runs to 13 residues. CDR3 region: CASAFRGVYEQYF. Written as DNA, the CDR3 is TGTGCCAGCGCCTTCCGGGGGGTTTACGAGCAGTACTTC.